The sequence of this T cell receptor beta chain was determined in a study of technical replicates of blood from a handful of donors. Clones were sequenced by immunoSEQ multiplex PCR, and TCRdb holds only the in-frame ones, with some missing. In the table there are approximately 15,000 clones, around nine tenths of which are singletons. This clone was observed a few times. The CDR3 runs 12 residues. Trimming pared 3 bases from V and 8 bases from J, leaving 11 bases between. CDR1 is SGHRS and CDR2 is YFSETQ in the germline V gene. The specimen was PBMCs. This rearrangement joins TRBV5-1 to TRBJ1-2; D is unresolved. This clonotype originated in a human donor in good health. The CDR3, as DNA: TGCGCCAGCAGCTCCCGTTCGGGGGGCTACACCTTC. Amino acids: CASSSRSGGYTF.